This paragraph reports one TCR beta chain. This sample was taken from a study of blood T cell repertoires in COVID-19. Study information: Italy, Spain and the United States were the sources of the convalescent and acute COVID-19 samples.

Original handling: Amplification of reference gene primers was used by the study to estimate nucleated cell counts. Assay: immunoSEQ multiplex PCR; the TCRdb copy retains only in-frame clones and omits some. D and trimming were read from the DNA, whereas the V and J calls and clone size are those reported in that table. The sample shows 300,000 to 350,000 clones, about 91% of them seen only once. The V gene's germline CDR1 is MNHEY and CDR2 SVGAGI. Losses at the gene ends were 2 bases for V and 5 bases for J; bases not matched to a gene: 6. The CDR3 runs to 16 residues. Followed over time, Seattle patients had been enrolled while infection was active.

What was sequenced was peripheral blood. This TCR was sampled from a woman aged 30 to 39 with COVID-19, enrolled during active disease. The chain employs TRBV6-5 and TRBJ1-4; 9 bases are shared with TRBD1. Here the CDR3 reads CASSYTYRGRNEKLFF. In DNA form, the CDR3 reads TGTGCCAGCAGTTACACCTACAGGGGGCGGAATGAAAAACTGTTTTTT.